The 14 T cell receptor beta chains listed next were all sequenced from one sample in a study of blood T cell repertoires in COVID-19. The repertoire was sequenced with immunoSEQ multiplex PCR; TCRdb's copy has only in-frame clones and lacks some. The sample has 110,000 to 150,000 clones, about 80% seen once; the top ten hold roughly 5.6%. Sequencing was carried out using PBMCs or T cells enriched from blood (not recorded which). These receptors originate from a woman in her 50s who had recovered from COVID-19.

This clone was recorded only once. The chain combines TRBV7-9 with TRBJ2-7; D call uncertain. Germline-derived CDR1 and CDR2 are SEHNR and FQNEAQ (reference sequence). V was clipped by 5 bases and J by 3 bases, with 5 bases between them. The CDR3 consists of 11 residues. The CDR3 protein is CASSLSYEQYF. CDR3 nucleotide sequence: TGTGCCAGCAGCCTTAGCTACGAGCAGTACTTC.

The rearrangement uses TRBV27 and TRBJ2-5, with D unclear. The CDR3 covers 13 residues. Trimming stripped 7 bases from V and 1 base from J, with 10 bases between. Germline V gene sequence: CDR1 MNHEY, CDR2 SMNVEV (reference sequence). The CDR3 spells CASTPFLQETQYF. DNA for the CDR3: TGTGCCAGCACCCCTTTCCTCCAAGAGACCCAGTACTTC.

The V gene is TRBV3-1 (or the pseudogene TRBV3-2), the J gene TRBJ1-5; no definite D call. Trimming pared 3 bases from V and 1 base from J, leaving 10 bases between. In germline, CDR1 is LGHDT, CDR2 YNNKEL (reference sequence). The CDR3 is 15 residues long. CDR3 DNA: TGTGCCAGCAGCCATACAGAGACCAGCAATCAGCCCCAGCATTTT. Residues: CASSHTETSNQPQHF.

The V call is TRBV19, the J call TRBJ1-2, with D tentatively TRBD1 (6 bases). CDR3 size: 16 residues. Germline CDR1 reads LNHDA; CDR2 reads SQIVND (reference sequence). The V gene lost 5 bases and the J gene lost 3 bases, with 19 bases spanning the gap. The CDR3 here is CASSAGQTDLYYGYTF. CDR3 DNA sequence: TGTGCCAGTAGTGCCGGACAGACCGACCTATACTATGGCTACACCTTC.

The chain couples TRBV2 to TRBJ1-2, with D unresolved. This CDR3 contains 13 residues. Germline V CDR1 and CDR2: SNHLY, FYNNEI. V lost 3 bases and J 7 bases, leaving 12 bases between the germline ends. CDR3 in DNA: TGTGCCAGCAGTGATGTCAGACTATTTGGCTACACCTTC. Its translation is CASSDVRLFGYTF.

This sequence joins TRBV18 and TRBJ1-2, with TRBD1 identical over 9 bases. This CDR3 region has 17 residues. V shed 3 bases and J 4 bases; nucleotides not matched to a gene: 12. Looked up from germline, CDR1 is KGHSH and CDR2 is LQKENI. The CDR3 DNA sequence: TGTGCCAGCTCACCCACGGGACAGGGAAGTGCGGGCTATGGCTACACCTTC. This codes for CASSPTGQGSAGYGYTF.

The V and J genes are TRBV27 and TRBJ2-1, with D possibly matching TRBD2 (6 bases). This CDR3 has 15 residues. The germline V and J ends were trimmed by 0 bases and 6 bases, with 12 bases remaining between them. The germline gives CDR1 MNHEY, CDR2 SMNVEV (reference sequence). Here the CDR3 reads CASSLSRGEINEQFF. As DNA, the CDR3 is TGTGCCAGCAGTTTATCGCGCGGGGAGATCAATGAGCAGTTCTTC.

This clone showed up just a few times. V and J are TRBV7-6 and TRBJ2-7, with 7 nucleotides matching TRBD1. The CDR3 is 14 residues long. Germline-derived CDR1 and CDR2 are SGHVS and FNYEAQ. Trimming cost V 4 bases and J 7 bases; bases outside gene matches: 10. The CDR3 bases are TGTGCCAGCAGCTCACCGAGCCGGGACAGAGAGCAGTACTTC. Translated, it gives CASSSPSRDREQYF.

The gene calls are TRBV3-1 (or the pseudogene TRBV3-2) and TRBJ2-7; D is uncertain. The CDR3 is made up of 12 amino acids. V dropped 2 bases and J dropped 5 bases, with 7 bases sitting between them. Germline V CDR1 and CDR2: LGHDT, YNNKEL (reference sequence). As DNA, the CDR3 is TGTGCCAGCAGCCAAAGTGCGAACGAGCAGTACTTC. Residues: CASSQSANEQYF.

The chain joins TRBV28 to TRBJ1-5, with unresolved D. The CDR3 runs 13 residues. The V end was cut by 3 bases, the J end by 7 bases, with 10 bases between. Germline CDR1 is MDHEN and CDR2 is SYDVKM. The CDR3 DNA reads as TGTGCCAGCAGTTTGATACTAGGGCAGCCCCAGCATTTT. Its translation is CASSLILGQPQHF.

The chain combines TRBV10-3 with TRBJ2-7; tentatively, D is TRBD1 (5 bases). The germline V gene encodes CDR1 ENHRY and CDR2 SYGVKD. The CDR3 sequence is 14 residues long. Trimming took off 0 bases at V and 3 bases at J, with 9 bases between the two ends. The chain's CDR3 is CAISESRGSYEQYF. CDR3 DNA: TGTGCCATCAGTGAGTCAAGGGGTAGCTACGAGCAGTACTTC.

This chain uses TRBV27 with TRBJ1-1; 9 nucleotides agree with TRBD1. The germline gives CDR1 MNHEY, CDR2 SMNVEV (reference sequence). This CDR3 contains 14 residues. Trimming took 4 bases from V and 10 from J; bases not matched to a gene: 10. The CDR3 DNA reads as TGTGCCAGCAGTTCCGGGACAGGGAGGGCCGCAGCTTTCTTT. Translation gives CASSSGTGRAAAFF.

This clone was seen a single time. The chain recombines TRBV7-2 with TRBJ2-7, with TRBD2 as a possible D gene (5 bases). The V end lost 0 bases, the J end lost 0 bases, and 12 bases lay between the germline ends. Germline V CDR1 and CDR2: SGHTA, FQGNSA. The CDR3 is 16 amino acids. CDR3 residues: CASSLALLGSSYEQYF. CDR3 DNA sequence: TGTGCCAGCAGCTTAGCGCTACTGGGGAGCTCCTACGAGCAGTACTTC.

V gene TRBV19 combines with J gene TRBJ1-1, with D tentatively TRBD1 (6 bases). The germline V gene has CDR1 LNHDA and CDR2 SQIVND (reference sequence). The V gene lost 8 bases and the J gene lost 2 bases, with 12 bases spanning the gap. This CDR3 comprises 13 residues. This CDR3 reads CASARQENTEAFF. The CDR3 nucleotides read TGTGCCAGTGCCCGACAGGAAAACACTGAAGCTTTCTTT.